The 10 T cell receptor beta chains listed next were all sequenced from one sample in a study of regulatory T cells in long-lasting Graves disease. Indicated time point: newly diagnosed GD, antithyroid drugs for less than 3 months. Isolated PBMC RNA provided the starting material for the TCR library. To make TCR beta libraries, researchers used iRepertoire HTBI primers and Arm-PCR of CDR3 regions. TCRdb itself ran the multiplex PCR reads through MiXCR, one entry per CDR3 protein. The sample lists about 360,000 distinct CDR3 sequences, around 15% occurring once. The same sample was also studied in work on T cells in Graves' hyperthyroidism and ophthalmopathy.

The sample here was peripheral blood mononuclear cells (PBMCs), taken at new diagnosis, from a patient treated with antithyroid drugs. The receptors derive from a woman aged 18-30 years with Graves disease.

This clonotype was seen ten or more times. The V gene is TRBV3-1, the J gene TRBJ1-4, with D unresolved. Trimming took 0 bases from V and 10 from J, leaving 12 bases between them. Germline V CDR1 and CDR2: LGHDT, YNNKEL (reference sequence). This CDR3 region has 14 residues. CDR3: CASSQDGSRGKLFF. CDR3 nucleotide sequence: TGTGCCAGCAGCCAAGACGGGTCTCGGGGAAAACTGTTTTTT.

This clonotype was observed at least ten times. The chain is built from TRBV5-1 and TRBJ2-7, with 12 bases that match TRBD1. The CDR3 loop spans 15 amino acids. The V segment lost 5 bases and the J segment 3 bases; nucleotides outside the gene matches: 6. Germline V gene data show CDR1 as SGHRS and CDR2 as YFSETQ. The CDR3 bases are TGCGCCAGCAGGCCCGGGACAGGGGGCCTCTACGAGCAGTACTTC. Residues: CASRPGTGGLYEQYF. The variable domain in full, completed from reference TRBV5-1 and TRBJ2-7, reads KAGVTQTPRYLIKTRGQQVTLSCSPISGHRSVSWYQQTPGQGLQFLFEYFSETQRNKGNFPGRFSGRQFSNSRSEMNVSTLELGDSALYLCASRPGTGGLYEQYFGPGTRLTVT.

CDR3 in DNA: TGTGCCAGCAGCTCCCTGGGACAGTCTAATGAAAAACTGTTTTTT. This codes for CASSSLGQSNEKLFF. The chain joins TRBV7-9 to TRBJ1-4; 7 bases are shared with TRBD1. CDR1 SEHNR and CDR2 FQNEAQ come from the germline V gene (reference sequence). V trimming: 4 bases; J trimming: 3 bases; junction bases outside the gene matches: 5. This CDR3 contains 15 residues.

This clonotype was seen many times. The rearrangement uses TRBV10-3 and TRBJ1-1; 7 bases match TRBD1. Germline lookup yields CDR1 ENHRY and CDR2 SYGVKD. The CDR3 is 13 amino acids. V lost 6 bases and J lost 1; bases outside the gene matches: 2. The CDR3 bases are TGTGCCATCAGGACAGGGCAGAACACTGAAGCTTTCTTT. It yields the protein CAIRTGQNTEAFF.

This clonotype was seen at least ten times. This sequence joins TRBV6-1 and TRBJ1-2; 9 positions agree with TRBD1. The junction had 12 bases not matched to a gene; V was cut back by 6 bases and J by 7 bases. CDR1 MNHNS and CDR2 SASEGT come from the germline V gene. The CDR3 is made up of 15 amino acids. The CDR3: CASRPHNRDRVGYTF. For the CDR3, the DNA is TGTGCCAGCAGGCCACATAACCGGGACAGGGTTGGCTACACCTTC.

The table lists this clonotype with many counts. J is TRBJ2-7 and V is TRBV30; 8 bases map to TRBD1. This CDR3 has 14 residues. Germline assignment: CDR1 GTSNPN and CDR2 SVGIG (reference sequence). V shed 2 bases and J 2 bases; nucleotides not matched to a gene: 5. The CDR3 region is CAWSPGTGPYEQYF. The CDR3 DNA sequence: TGTGCCTGGAGTCCCGGGACAGGTCCCTACGAGCAGTACTTC.

This clonotype was observed at least ten times. V usage is TRBV3-1 and J usage is TRBJ1-3; TRBD1 matches at 7 bases. The ends lost 1 base at V and 1 base at J; junction bases unmatched: 1. Germline V lookup: CDR1 LGHDT, CDR2 YNNKEL (reference sequence). The CDR3 has 15 residues. CDR3 sequence reads: CASSQGTGSGNTIYF. The CDR3, as DNA: TGTGCCAGCAGCCAAGGGACAGGATCTGGAAACACCATATATTTT.

This clonotype showed up many times. The chain carries TRBV4-1 and TRBJ2-5, with D unresolved. The length of the CDR3 is 14 residues. Germline CDR1 is MGHRA and CDR2 is YSYEKL. V was pared by 0 bases and J by 5 bases, with 10 bases between. CDR3 DNA: TGCGCCAGCAGCCAAGAATGGCAGGAGGAGACCCAGTACTTC. Translation: CASSQEWQEETQYF.

This clonotype turned up a few times. This chain connects TRBV11-3 to TRBJ2-1, with TRBD2 as a possible D gene (6 bases). The CDR3 is 13 amino acids. Germline loops: CDR1 SGHNT, CDR2 YENEEA. V was cut by 5 bases and J by 7 bases, with 12 bases left in between. The CDR3 DNA sequence: TGTGCCAGCAGCCGGGACTCCTTAAATGAGCAGTTCTTC. Translation: CASSRDSLNEQFF.

On this clonotype itself: This clone may be a read error of a much larger clone one base away. This rearrangement joins TRBV12-3 or TRBV12-4 to TRBJ2-5; D is possibly TRBD1 (6 bases). The CDR3 loop spans 12 amino acids. Deletions cut 8 bases from V and 3 bases from J, with 10 bases between. The CDR3 nucleotides read TGTGCCAGCGGGGCAGGGGAAGAGACCCAGTACTTC. Residues: CASGAGEETQYF.